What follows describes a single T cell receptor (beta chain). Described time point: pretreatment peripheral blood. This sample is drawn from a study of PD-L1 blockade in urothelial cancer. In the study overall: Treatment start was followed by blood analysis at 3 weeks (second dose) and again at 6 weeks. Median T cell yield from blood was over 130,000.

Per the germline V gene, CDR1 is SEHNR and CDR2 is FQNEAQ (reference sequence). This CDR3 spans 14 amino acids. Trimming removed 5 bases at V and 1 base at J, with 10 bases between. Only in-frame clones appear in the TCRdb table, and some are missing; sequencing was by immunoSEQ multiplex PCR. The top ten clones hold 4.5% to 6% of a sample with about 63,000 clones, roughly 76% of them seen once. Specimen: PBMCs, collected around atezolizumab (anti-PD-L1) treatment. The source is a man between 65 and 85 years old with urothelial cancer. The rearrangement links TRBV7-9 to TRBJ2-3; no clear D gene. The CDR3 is CASSPQRRTDTQYF. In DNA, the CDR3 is TGTGCCAGCAGCCCCCAGCGACGCACAGATACGCAGTATTTT.